Detailed here is one T cell receptor (beta chain). The V end was cut by 3 bases, the J end by 10 bases, with 10 bases between. Germline lookup yields CDR1 DFQATT and CDR2 SNEGSKA (reference sequence). The length of the CDR3 is 11 residues. This entry belongs to a study of T cell repertoires in cytomegalovirus infection. TCRdb reprocessed the reads with MiXCR, giving one entry per CDR3 protein. In the table there are around 350,000 distinct CDR3 sequences, around a sixth of which are singletons. Sequencing was performed on PBMCs. The TCR originated in a human donor in good health (CMV status not recorded). Some clones in this sample may be carry-over from other donors' samples. The J gene is TRBJ2-1, the V gene TRBV20-1; D is unclear. DNA for the CDR3: TGCAGTGCTAGTCCGCTATCGGAGCAGTTCTTC. It yields the protein CSASPLSEQFF.